The 19 T cell receptor beta chains presented below share a single source sample, sequenced in a study of blood T cell repertoires in COVID-19. The protocol was immunoSEQ multiplex PCR, while the TCRdb copy is restricted to in-frame clones and leaves out a portion. The sample lists about 310,000 clones; about nine tenths were seen once. Sequencing was carried out using PBMCs or T cells enriched from blood (not recorded which). Receptors originate from a woman aged 40 to 50 who had recovered from COVID-19.

The V and J genes are TRBV2 and TRBJ2-3, with 12 bases matching TRBD2. This CDR3 is 15 amino acids long. The germline CDR1 and CDR2 sequences are SNHLY and FYNNEI. V lost 8 bases, J lost 4 bases, and 7 bases stayed unmatched. CDR3: CASRLAGGPADTQYF. The CDR3 DNA is TGTGCCAGCCGGCTAGCGGGGGGGCCGGCAGATACGCAGTATTTT.

The V gene is TRBV25-1, the J gene TRBJ2-5; D is unresolved. The CDR3 extends over 13 amino acids. V was shortened by 6 bases and J by 7 bases, with 15 bases between the two germline ends. Germline loops: CDR1 MGHDK, CDR2 SYGVNS. CDR3 bases: TGTGCCAGCAGAAGTCGGCAGACGGGGACCCAGTACTTC. This encodes CASRSRQTGTQYF.

V usage is TRBV27 and J usage is TRBJ2-1; 10 bases map to TRBD2. CDR3 length equals 19 residues. With 6 bases clipped from V and 9 bases from J, the junction kept 23 bases outside the gene matches. Germline assignment: CDR1 MNHEY and CDR2 SMNVEV (reference sequence). The CDR3, as DNA: TGTGCCAGCAGAACCTCTGGCCGTCTGACAAGCGGGAGGGAGGTTGAGCAGTTCTTC. Protein: CASRTSGRLTSGREVEQFF.

The J gene is TRBJ2-3, the V gene TRBV15; the match to TRBD1 covers 11 bases. The CDR3 is made up of 16 amino acids. Germline-derived CDR1 and CDR2 are LNHNV and YYDKDF (reference sequence). The junction had 11 bases not matched to a gene; V was cut back by 8 bases and J by 4 bases. CDR3 in DNA: TGTGCCACCGGGGGTGCGGACAGGGGGCAAGCAGATACGCAGTATTTT. Its translation is CATGGADRGQADTQYF. Based on the CDR3 plus reference TRBV15 and TRBJ2-3, the full variable domain is DAMVIQNPRYQVTQFGKPVTLSCSQTLNHNVMYWYQQKSSQAPKLLFHYYDKDFNNEADTPDNFQSRRPNTSFCFLDIRSPGLGDTAMYLCATGGADRGQADTQYFGPGTRLTVL.

The V call is TRBV9, the J call TRBJ2-1; 7 bases are a match to TRBD1. The trim removed 0 bases at V and 6 bases at J, leaving 12 bases unmatched. The CDR3 has 17 amino acids. The germline CDR1 and CDR2 sequences are SGDLS and YYNGEE. Here the CDR3 reads CASSVDLGETGRNEQFF. The CDR3 DNA reads TGTGCCAGCAGCGTAGATCTGGGTGAGACAGGGCGCAATGAGCAGTTCTTC.

This clone was seen once. This chain links TRBV27 with TRBJ2-1; D not certain. The CDR3 extends over 15 amino acids. Germline V gene data show CDR1 as MNHEY and CDR2 as SMNVEV (reference sequence). V lost 2 bases to trimming and J lost 2 bases, with 10 bases between them. The CDR3 region is CASSLILTAYNEQFF. CDR3 nucleotide sequence: TGTGCCAGCAGTTTAATCCTTACGGCCTACAATGAGCAGTTCTTC.

In nucleotides, the CDR3 is TGTGCCAGTAGGCAGGGGCGAGATAATGAAAAACTGTTTTTT. Its protein product is CASRQGRDNEKLFF. The chain is built from TRBV19 and TRBJ1-4; maybe TRBD1 (6 bases). The germline V gene has CDR1 LNHDA and CDR2 SQIVND (reference sequence). Trimming removed 6 bases from V and 4 bases from J, with 12 bases in between. The CDR3 is made up of 14 amino acids. The whole variable domain, remainder taken from reference TRBV19 and TRBJ1-4, is DGGITQSPKYLFRKEGQNVTLSCEQNLNHDAMYWYRQDPGQGLRLIYYSQIVNDFQKGDIAEGYSVSREKKESFPLTVTSAQKNPTAFYLCASRQGRDNEKLFFGSGTQLSVL.

The rearrangement uses TRBV9 and TRBJ2-3; 7 bases are shared with TRBD2. Germline loops: CDR1 SGDLS, CDR2 YYNGEE. The CDR3 is made up of 14 amino acids. Trimming at V came to 3 bases and at J to 2 bases, leaving 3 bases not matched to a gene. CDR3 sequence: CASSGGGTTDTQYF. Written as DNA, the CDR3 is TGTGCCAGCAGCGGCGGGGGTACCACAGATACGCAGTATTTT.

The chain uses TRBV2 and TRBJ2-7; TRBD2 matches 7 bases. The V gene's germline CDR1 is SNHLY and CDR2 FYNNEI. There are 13 residues in the CDR3. J lost 5 bases, V lost 5 bases, and 6 bases had no gene match. The CDR3 DNA reads TGTGCCAGCAGTTATAGCGGGCTCAACGAGCAGTACTTC. Translating it yields CASSYSGLNEQYF.

The V call is TRBV11-3, the J call TRBJ2-2; possibly TRBD1 for D (6 bases). From germline, CDR1 is SGHNT and CDR2 YENEEA. This CDR3 region has 15 residues. Deletions cut 3 bases from V and 2 bases from J, with 10 bases between. CDR3 sequence (DNA): TGTGCCAGCAGCTTTGGACAGACAAACACCGGGGAGCTGTTTTTT. It codes for CASSFGQTNTGELFF.

J is TRBJ2-2 and V is TRBV19, with D possibly TRBD1 on 6 matching bases. Germline V gives CDR1 LNHDA, CDR2 SQIVND (reference sequence). CDR3 length: 15 residues. The V gene lost 8 bases and the J gene lost 1 base, with 14 bases spanning the gap. DNA of the CDR3: TGTGCCAGTCAGGACAGCCCTCTGAACACCGGGGAGCTGTTTTTT. This sequence encodes CASQDSPLNTGELFF. The variable domain in full, with the rest retrieved from reference TRBV19 and TRBJ2-2, is DGGITQSPKYLFRKEGQNVTLSCEQNLNHDAMYWYRQDPGQGLRLIYYSQIVNDFQKGDIAEGYSVSREKKESFPLTVTSAQKNPTAFYLCASQDSPLNTGELFFGEGSRLTVL.

J is TRBJ1-5 and V is TRBV19; 7 bases agree with TRBD1. V shed 7 bases and J 0 bases; nucleotides not matched to a gene: 6. CDR1 and CDR2 from the germline V gene are LNHDA and SQIVND (reference sequence). CDR3 size: 15 residues. As DNA, the CDR3 is TGTGCCAGTATGCCAGGGGGGATTAGCAATCAGCCCCAGCATTTT. The encoded protein is CASMPGGISNQPQHF.

CDR3 sequence (DNA): TGTGCCAGCAGATTTTACAGGGACGCGACCCAGTACTTC. Translation: CASRFYRDATQYF. This chain uses TRBV28 with TRBJ2-5; weak D call: TRBD1 (6 bases). The V end was cut by 6 bases, the J end by 7 bases, with 15 bases between. CDR3 length: 13 residues. Per germline, CDR1 MDHEN and CDR2 SYDVKM.

The rearrangement links TRBV5-1 to TRBJ2-3, with unresolved D. CDR1 is SGHRS and CDR2 is YFSETQ in the germline V gene. The CDR3 consists of 13 residues. V was trimmed by 1 base and J by 5 bases, leaving 8 bases between them. The CDR3 coding sequence is TGCGCCAGCAGCTTGATTCCCAGAGATACGCAGTATTTT. Its protein product is CASSLIPRDTQYF.

The chain joins TRBV30 to TRBJ1-6, with D unresolved. The length of the CDR3 is 14 residues. Germline V gene data show CDR1 as GTSNPN and CDR2 as SVGIG (reference sequence). V was trimmed by 0 bases and J by 7 bases, leaving 10 bases between them. The CDR3 bases are TGTGCCTGGAGTGTCCAGAGAGGGAATTCACCCCTCCACTTT. Amino acid sequence: CAWSVQRGNSPLHF.

V gene TRBV7-9 combines with J gene TRBJ2-3; 12 positions agree with TRBD2. Trimming took 3 bases from V and 6 from J; bases not matched to a gene: 16. CDR3 size: 19 residues. Per germline, CDR1 SEHNR and CDR2 FQNEAQ (reference sequence). In DNA, the CDR3 is TGTGCCAGCAGCTTTGGTAGACTAGCGGGAGTGAGGTCCCAGGATACGCAGTATTTT. Its protein is CASSFGRLAGVRSQDTQYF.

The gene calls are TRBV5-1 and TRBJ2-1, with D unresolved. This CDR3 region has 15 residues. Looked up from germline, CDR1 is SGHRS and CDR2 is YFSETQ. Trimming pared 4 bases from V and 0 bases from J, leaving 11 bases between. CDR3 in DNA: TGCGCCAGCAGCCCCTCGTTCAGCTCCTACAATGAGCAGTTCTTC. Translated: CASSPSFSSYNEQFF.

The DNA for the CDR3 is TGTGCCAGCAGTACACCGGGACAGGGGAGGGAAAAACTGTTTTTT. Translation: CASSTPGQGREKLFF. The rearrangement links TRBV28 to TRBJ1-4; 10 nucleotides line up with TRBD1. CDR1 is MDHEN, CDR2 SYDVKM, per germline. V lost 5 bases, J lost 8 bases, and 8 bases stayed unmatched. The CDR3 extends over 15 amino acids.

The chain employs TRBV28 and TRBJ1-5; D gene ambiguous. This CDR3 has 16 amino acids. Trimming pared 6 bases from V and 0 bases from J, leaving 15 bases between. The V gene's germline CDR1 is MDHEN and CDR2 SYDVKM. This chain's CDR3 is CASSPSSLHSNQPQHF. The CDR3, as DNA: TGTGCCAGCAGCCCGAGCTCCCTCCATAGCAATCAGCCCCAGCATTTT.